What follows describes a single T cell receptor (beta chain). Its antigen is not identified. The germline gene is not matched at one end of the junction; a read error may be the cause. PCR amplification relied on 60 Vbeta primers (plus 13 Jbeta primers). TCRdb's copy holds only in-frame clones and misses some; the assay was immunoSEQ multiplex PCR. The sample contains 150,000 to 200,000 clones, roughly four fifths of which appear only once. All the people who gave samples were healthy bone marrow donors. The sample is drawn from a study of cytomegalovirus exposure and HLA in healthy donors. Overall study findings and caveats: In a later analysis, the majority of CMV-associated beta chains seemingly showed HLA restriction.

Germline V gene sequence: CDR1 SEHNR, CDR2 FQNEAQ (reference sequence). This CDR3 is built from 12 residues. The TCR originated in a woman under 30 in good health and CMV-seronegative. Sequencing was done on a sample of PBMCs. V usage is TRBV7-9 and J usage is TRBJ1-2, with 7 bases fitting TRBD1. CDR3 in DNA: TGTTCCAGCAGCTTGACAGGGCATGGCTACACCTTC. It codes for CSSSLTGHGYTF.